The clone carrying this TCR beta chain has ten or more counts. What it binds is not known. MiXCR was run by TCRdb on the RT-PCR reads, yielding one entry per CDR3 protein. The sample carries under 850,000 distinct CDR3 sequences, approximately 18% recorded once. The sample comes from a study of response to subunit inactivated influenza vaccine. The V end lost 5 bases, the J end lost 5 bases, and 9 bases lay between the germline ends. CDR3 length: 12 amino acids. Study findings and constraints: It was the authors' suggestion that each seasonal influenza vaccination recruits few new T cells.

V gene TRBV12-3 or TRBV12-4 combines with J gene TRBJ1-1; D unclear. The clonotype comes from a man over 45 who received an inactivated influenza vaccine. The sample consisted of PBMCs from blood, taken 5 days after vaccination. The CDR3, as DNA: TGTGCCAGCAGTAAAGGAGGGACTGAAGCTTTCTTT. Translating gives CASSKGGTEAFF.